This T cell receptor (beta chain) was identified in a study of blood T cells in healthy people across ages. Study observations and caveats: Both higher diversity and more naive CD4+ cells marked long-lived donors when set against aged donors.

Germline CDR1 DFQATT, CDR2 SNEGSKA (reference sequence). The CDR3 covers 15 residues. Each donor had about 9.6 milliliters of peripheral blood drawn. Each sample had at least 7 million PBMCs isolated. Details on this clonotype: Its antigen is as yet unknown.

Together with a sample-barcoded 5' primer, a J-beta primer mix was included in a second PCR lasting about 7 to 12 cycles. MiXCR, run by TCRdb on the 5' RACE reads, gives a single entry per CDR3 protein. The table lists roughly 700,000 distinct CDR3 sequences, approximately 30% of them singletons, with roughly 15% in the top ten. The chain has TRBV20-1 and TRBJ2-5; 9 bases agree with TRBD2. The J call is uncertain, as TRBJ2-7 better fits the DNA end. Input material: blood. This receptor was taken from an elderly woman in good health. This CDR3 is CSARDLREGTYEQYF. The DNA of the CDR3 is TGCAGTGCTAGAGATCTGCGGGAGGGAACCTACGAGCAGTACTTC.